One sample yielded the 12 T cell receptor beta chains listed below, sequenced in a study of tumor-infiltrating lymphocytes in primary liver carcinoma. They got blood RNA out of unsorted whole blood and also pulled out germline DNA. Total RNA (about 500 ng) served as template for TCR beta cDNA synthesis primed by a constant-region primer. Libraries for TCR beta were built through three nested multiplex PCR rounds, which together made up a slightly modified ARM-PCR procedure. Amplification in the first two PCR rounds was performed using TRBV1-TRBV30 forward primers and a C-beta reverse primer for 9 to 11 cycles each. TCRdb ran MiXCR on the multiplex PCR reads and lists one entry per CDR3 protein. The table records 190,000 or so distinct CDR3 sequences, approximately 64% of them present only once. The sequencing sample was made of peripheral blood. Receptors were obtained from a woman aged 55-70 years with primary liver carcinoma and hepatitis B virus infection.

This clonotype was detected many times. The chain combines TRBV5-4 with TRBJ1-6; the D gene is possibly TRBD1 (5 bases). Deletions cut 0 bases from V and 10 bases from J, with 8 bases between. Germline CDR1 SGHNT, CDR2 YYREEE (reference sequence). The CDR3 is 13 amino acids. As DNA, the CDR3 is TGTGCCAGCAGCTTGGGAGGGGAATCACCCCTCCACTTT. Residues: CASSLGGESPLHF.

Ten or more counts support this clonotype. The rearrangement links TRBV11-2 to TRBJ2-1, with 14 bases identical to TRBD2. After removal of 5 bases from V and 7 bases from J, the junction contained 7 bases not matched to a gene. This CDR3 is built from 16 residues. CDR1 is SGHAT, CDR2 FQNNGV, per germline. The CDR3 DNA reads TGTGCCAGCAGCCGCGGGACTAGCGGGAGTCTAAATGAGCAGTTCTTC. Translating it yields CASSRGTSGSLNEQFF.

This sequence joins TRBV29-1 and TRBJ2-7; 9 bases match TRBD1. This CDR3 has 16 residues. Trimming removed 3 bases from V and 1 base from J; junction bases left unmatched: 10. In germline, CDR1 is SQVTM, CDR2 ANQGSEA. The CDR3 loop is CSVDWGTGTLSYEQYF. CDR3 nucleotide sequence: TGCAGCGTTGATTGGGGGACAGGGACCCTTTCCTACGAGCAGTACTTC.

V usage is TRBV4-1 and J usage is TRBJ2-3; 9 nucleotides match TRBD1. The length of the CDR3 is 15 residues. Germline CDR1 is MGHRA and CDR2 is YSYEKL. J lost 14 bases, V lost 4 bases, and 16 bases had no gene match. This CDR3 is CASSPSDRGDPVAYF. Here the CDR3 DNA reads TGCGCCAGCAGCCCCTCGGACAGGGGTGACCCCGTTGCGTATTTT.

This clonotype was observed at least ten times. The CDR3 here is CASSLPNTEAFF. CDR3 DNA sequence: TGTGCCAGCAGTTTACCAAACACTGAAGCTTTCTTT. This chain uses TRBV6-6 with TRBJ1-1; D is ambiguous. Germline CDR1 reads MNHNY; CDR2 reads SVGAGI (reference sequence). V gave up 4 bases and J gave up 2 bases, with 5 bases separating them. The CDR3 contains 12 residues.

This clonotype was counted at least ten times. This chain connects TRBV6-5 to TRBJ2-1; perhaps TRBD1 as D (6 bases). The V gene's germline CDR1 is MNHEY and CDR2 SVGAGI. V was shortened by 6 bases and J by 6 bases, with 12 bases between the two germline ends. The CDR3 spans 13 residues. CDR3 loop: CASRGDNTNEQFF. CDR3 DNA: TGTGCCAGCAGGGGGGACAACACCAATGAGCAGTTCTTC.

The sample holds many counts of this clonotype. V and J are TRBV11-3 and TRBJ1-1, with 9 nucleotides matching TRBD1. The CDR3 sequence is 15 residues long. From germline, CDR1 is SGHNT and CDR2 YENEEA. Germline trimming cut 4 bases from V and 0 bases from J; bases unmatched to any gene: 3. The CDR3 sequence is CASSSGTGLNTEAFF. CDR3 bases: TGTGCCAGCAGCTCAGGGACAGGGTTGAACACTGAAGCTTTCTTT.

This clonotype was found once. A read error is likely, as this CDR3 ends without the conserved phenylalanine or tryptophan. The V call is TRBV6-2 or TRBV6-3, the J call TRBJ2-7; tentative D call: TRBD1 (6 bases). Germline V CDR1 and CDR2: MNHEY, SVGEGT. Trimming removed 5 bases from V and 0 bases from J, with 14 bases in between. The CDR3 is made up of 15 amino acids. DNA for the CDR3: TGTGCCAGCAGTACCGGACAGCCAAGCTCCTACGAGCAGTACCTC. Amino acids: CASSTGQPSSYEQYL.

Comments on this clonotype: A read error may account for a junction end that differs from germline. J is TRBJ1-2 and V is TRBV11-2; TRBD1 matches at 9 bases. The CDR3 loop spans 16 amino acids. Germline V gene data show CDR1 as SGHAT and CDR2 as FQNNGV. The CDR3 bases are TGTGCCAGCAGCACTACGACAGGGGGGGTGGACTATGGATACACCTTC. This sequence encodes CASSTTTGGVDYGYTF.

The sample holds many counts of this clonotype. The chain employs TRBV29-1 and TRBJ2-7; TRBD2 matches 12 bases. CDR3 length: 14 residues. The germline gives CDR1 SQVTM, CDR2 ANQGSEA. Trimming removed 4 bases from V and 7 bases from J; junction bases left unmatched: 8. The CDR3 reads CSVARLAGEGEQYF. The CDR3 bases are TGCAGCGTTGCCCGACTAGCGGGAGAGGGGGAGCAGTACTTC.

Comment on this clonotype: Germline and junction disagree at one end, which may indicate a read error. The chain joins TRBV11-3 to TRBJ1-1; no reliable D call. This CDR3 has 12 residues. Germline V CDR1 and CDR2: SGHNT, YENEEA. DNA of the CDR3: TGTGCCAGCAACTTAGGACGAGCTAAAGCTTTCTTT. Its translation: CASNLGRAKAFF. The whole variable domain, remainder taken from reference TRBV11-3 and TRBJ1-1, is EAGVVQSPRYKIIEKKQPVAFWCNPISGHNTLYWYLQNLGQGPELLIRYENEEAVDDSQLPKDRFSAERLKGVDSTLKIQPAELGDSAVYLCASNLGRAKAFFGQGTRLTVV.

This clonotype was detected once. Here the CDR3 DNA reads TGCATAGGTGAGGTACAGGGGGCCGCCGGGGTGGACATTCAGTACTTC. This gives the protein CIGEVQGAAGVDIQYF. The chain is built from TRBV29-1 and TRBJ2-4, with 9 bases aligning to TRBD1. The CDR3 has 16 residues. Germline assignment: CDR1 SQVTM and CDR2 ANQGSEA.